This T cell receptor (beta chain) was recorded in a study of blood T cells in healthy people across ages. Combining a sample-barcoded 5' primer with a J-beta primer mix, a second PCR ran for about 7 to 11 cycles. Every cDNA was tagged by a template-switch adaptor with 12 random nucleotides. TCRdb ran MiXCR on the 5' RACE reads and lists one entry per CDR3 protein. The data contain about 900,000 distinct CDR3 sequences, roughly 60% of them singletons. On this clonotype itself: Its matching antigen is unknown.

Findings and caveats of the study: A roughly linear fall in TCR beta diversity per million T cells was seen with increasing age. Investigators treated diversity estimates from one million T cells as underestimates.

This CDR3 contains 18 residues. Germline-derived CDR1 and CDR2 are LGHNA and YSLEER. The J segment lost 0 bases and the V segment lost 4 bases, leaving 10 bases of the junction unmatched. The clonotype comes from a man in his thirties or forties in good health. What was sequenced was blood. The chain employs TRBV4-3 and TRBJ1-4; 8 nucleotides match TRBD1. CDR3 region: CASSRTGTGLSTNEKLFF. CDR3 coding DNA: TGCGCCAGCAGCCGAACCGGGACAGGCCTTTCAACTAATGAAAAACTGTTTTTT.